This T cell receptor (beta chain) was obtained from a study of blood T cell repertoires in COVID-19. As for the study in general: Italy, Spain and the United States were the sources of the convalescent and acute COVID-19 samples. PBMCs, B-cell-depleted T cells, or T cells were the source of the cDNA or gDNA that made up the material.

Per the original methods: Estimates of nucleated cell counts were drawn from the amplification of reference gene primers. Sequencing used immunoSEQ multiplex PCR; TCRdb keeps in-frame clones, though not all of them. The V and J calls and the clone size are those of that table, but D and trimming were determined from the DNA. The table records about 160,000 clones, under 95% of them present only once. The CDR3 sequence is 15 residues long. The germline V gene has CDR1 LNHDA and CDR2 SQIVND (reference sequence). The V gene lost 6 bases and the J gene lost 4 bases, with 15 bases spanning the gap. This chain joins TRBV19 and TRBJ1-4, with D perhaps TRBD1 (6 bases). This receptor was obtained from a man between 60 and 75 years old with active or convalescent COVID-19. Sequencing used peripheral blood. The CDR3 is CASSRDTRFNEKLFF. The DNA for the CDR3 is TGTGCCAGTAGCAGGGACACGAGATTTAATGAAAAACTGTTTTTT.